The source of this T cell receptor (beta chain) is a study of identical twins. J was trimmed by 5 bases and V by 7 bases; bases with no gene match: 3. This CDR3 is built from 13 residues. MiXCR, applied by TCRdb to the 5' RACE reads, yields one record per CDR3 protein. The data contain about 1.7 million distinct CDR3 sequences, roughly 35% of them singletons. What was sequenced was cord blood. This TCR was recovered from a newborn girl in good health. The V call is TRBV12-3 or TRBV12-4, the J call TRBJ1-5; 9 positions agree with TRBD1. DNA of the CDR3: TGTGCCAGCATTAGGACAGGGGATCAGCCCCAGCATTTT. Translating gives CASIRTGDQPQHF.